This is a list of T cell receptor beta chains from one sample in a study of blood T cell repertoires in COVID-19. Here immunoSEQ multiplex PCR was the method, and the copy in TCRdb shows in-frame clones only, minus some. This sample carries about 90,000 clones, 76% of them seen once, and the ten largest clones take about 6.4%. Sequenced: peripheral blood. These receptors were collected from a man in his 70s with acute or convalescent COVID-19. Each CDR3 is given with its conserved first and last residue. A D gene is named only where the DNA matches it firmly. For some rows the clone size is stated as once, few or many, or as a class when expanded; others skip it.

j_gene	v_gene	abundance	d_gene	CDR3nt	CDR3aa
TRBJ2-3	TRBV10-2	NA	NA	TGCGCCACCAAGATCGACAGGTCTTCAGATACGCAGTATTTT	CATKIDRSSDTQYF
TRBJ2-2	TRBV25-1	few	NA	TGTGCCAGCAGCCCGAACAGGAACACCGGGGAGCTGTTTTTT	CASSPNRNTGELFF
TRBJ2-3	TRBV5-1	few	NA	TGCGCCAGCAGCTGGAATACGAGCGGGTTCCGCACAGATACGCAGTATTTT	CASSWNTSGFRTDTQYF
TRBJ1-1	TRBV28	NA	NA	TGTGCCAGCAGCGAGCAACGATCGAACACTGAAGCTTTCTTT	CASSEQRSNTEAFF
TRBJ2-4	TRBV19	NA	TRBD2	TGTGCCAGTAGTATAGAACTAGCGGACAACATTCAGTACTTC	CASSIELADNIQYF
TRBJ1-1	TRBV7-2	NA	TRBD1	TGTGCCAGCAGCTTAGAGAACAGGGGAAGAGCTTTCTTT	CASSLENRGRAFF
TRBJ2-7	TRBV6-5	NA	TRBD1	TGTGCCAGCAGCCCGGGACAGCTACTCTACGAGCAGTACTTC	CASSPGQLLYEQYF
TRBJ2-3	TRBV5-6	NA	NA	TGTGCCAGCAGCTTAGTCGGGTCGGATACGCAGTATTTT	CASSLVGSDTQYF
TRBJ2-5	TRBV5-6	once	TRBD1	TGTGCCAGCAGCTGGGGGACAGAAGAGACCCAGTACTTC	CASSWGTEETQYF
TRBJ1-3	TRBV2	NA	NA	TGTGCCAGCAGCATCACACACTCTGGAAACACCATATATTTT	CASSITHSGNTIYF
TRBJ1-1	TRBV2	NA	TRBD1	TGTGCCAGCAGGCCACAGGGGGACACTGAAGCTTTCTTT	CASRPQGDTEAFF
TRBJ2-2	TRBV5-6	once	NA	TGTGCCAGCAGCTTAGCAGGGGCCTCGTCCGGGGAGCTGTTTTTT	CASSLAGASSGELFF
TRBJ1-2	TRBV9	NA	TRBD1	TGTGCCAGCAGCGTAGACAGGGGCCCCTATGGCTACACCTTC	CASSVDRGPYGYTF
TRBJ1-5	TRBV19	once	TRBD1	TGTGCCAGTAGGGGGACAGGGGGCGGTTGGAGCAATCAGCCCCAGCATTTT	CASRGTGGGWSNQPQHF
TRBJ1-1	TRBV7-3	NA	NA	TGTGCCAGCAGCACTGGACACTCGAACACTGAAGCTTTCTTT	CASSTGHSNTEAFF
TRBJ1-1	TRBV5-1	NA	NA	TGCGCCAGCAGCTTGGAAGGGGCTAAAGGTGAAGCTTTCTTT	CASSLEGAKGEAFF
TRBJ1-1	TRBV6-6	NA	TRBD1	TGTGCCAGCAGGTCGGGACAGGGGTATATGAACACTGAAGCTTTCTTT	CASRSGQGYMNTEAFF
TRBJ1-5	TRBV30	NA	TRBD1	TGTGCCTGGAGTCACGGACAGGGGATTCAGCCCCAGCATTTT	CAWSHGQGIQPQHF
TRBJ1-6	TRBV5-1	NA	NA	TGCGCCAGCAGCTCCGGAGGTCGGGGGGGAGCTAATTCACCCCTCCACTTT	CASSSGGRGGANSPLHF
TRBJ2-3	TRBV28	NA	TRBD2	TGTGCCAGCACCATGGGGACTAGCGGGTTGGGAGATACGCAGTATTTT	CASTMGTSGLGDTQYF
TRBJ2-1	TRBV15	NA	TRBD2	TGTGCCGTCCAACGGGTAGCGGGGGGGAATGAGCAGTTCTTC	CAVQRVAGGNEQFF
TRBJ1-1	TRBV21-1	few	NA	TGTGCCAGCAGCAATTTTTCGACTGAAGCTTTCTTT	CASSNFSTEAFF
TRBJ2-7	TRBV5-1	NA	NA	TGCGCCAGCAGCTTGGAGGGTAGCGGAACCAGCGGCGAGCAGTACTTC	CASSLEGSGTSGEQYF
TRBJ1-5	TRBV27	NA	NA	TGTGCCAGCAGTTTATTTAGCCTTAGCAATCAGCCCCAGCATTTT	CASSLFSLSNQPQHF
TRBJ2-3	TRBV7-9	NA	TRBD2	TGTGCCAGCAGACTAGTGGCGGGAGGGGCAGATACGCAGTATTTT	CASRLVAGGADTQYF
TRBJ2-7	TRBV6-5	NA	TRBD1	TGTGCCAGCAGTTACCAAGCACAGGGGGTCACCTACGAGCAGTACTTC	CASSYQAQGVTYEQYF
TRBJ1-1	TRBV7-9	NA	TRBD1	TGTGCCAGCAGCTTAAGTATCCAGGGGGACACTGAAGCTTTCTTT	CASSLSIQGDTEAFF
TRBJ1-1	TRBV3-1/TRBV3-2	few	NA	TGTGCCAGCAGCCTGGTGATGGGCGAAGCTTTCTTT	CASSLVMGEAFF
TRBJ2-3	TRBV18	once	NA	TGTGCCAGCTCACCACGAGGGGGACAAGATACGCAGTATTTT	CASSPRGGQDTQYF
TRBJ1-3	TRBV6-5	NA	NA	TGTGCCAGCAGTTACTACGCAGGGGAAAACACCATATATTTT	CASSYYAGENTIYF
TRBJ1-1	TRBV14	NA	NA	TGTGCCAGCAGCCGACAACCGACCTTTGAAGCTTTCTTT	CASSRQPTFEAFF
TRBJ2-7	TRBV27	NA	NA	TGTGCCAGCAGTTTAGGGGGCGGGTACGAGCAGTACTTC	CASSLGGGYEQYF
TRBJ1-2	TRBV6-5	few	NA	TGTGCCAGCAGTTACTCGAGGAGCAATGGCTACACCTTC	CASSYSRSNGYTF
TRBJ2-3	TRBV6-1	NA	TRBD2	TGTGCCAGCAGTGCCGACAATGGACTCCGGGGGGGAGATACGCAGTATTTT	CASSADNGLRGGDTQYF
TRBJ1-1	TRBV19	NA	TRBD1	TGTGCCAGTAGTATTACTCCCCGACAGGGGAGCACTGAAGCTTTCTTT	CASSITPRQGSTEAFF
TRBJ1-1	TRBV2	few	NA	TGTGCCAGCAATCAGGGGCTGAGTAACACTGAAGCTTTCTTT	CASNQGLSNTEAFF
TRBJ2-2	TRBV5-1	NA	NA	TGCGCCAGCAGCTCCGACACACTCGCGAACACCGGGGAGCTGTTTTTT	CASSSDTLANTGELFF
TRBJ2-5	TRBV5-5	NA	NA	TGTGCCAGCAGCGACCAACAGAAAATCCAAGAGACCCAGTACTTC	CASSDQQKIQETQYF
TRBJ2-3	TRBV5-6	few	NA	TGTGCCAGCAGCTTGTCTTGGGCCCAGAACACAGATACGCAGTATTTT	CASSLSWAQNTDTQYF
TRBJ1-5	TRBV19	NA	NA	TGTGCCAGTAGTATACAGGGCCGAGGCATTGGGCATTTT	CASSIQGRGIGHF
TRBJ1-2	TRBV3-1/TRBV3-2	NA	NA	TGTGCCAGCAGCCAACGACAGTATGGCTACACCTTC	CASSQRQYGYTF
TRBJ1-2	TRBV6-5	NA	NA	TGTGCCAGCAGTTCCGGCGGTCCCGTGGGTGGCTACACCTTC	CASSSGGPVGGYTF
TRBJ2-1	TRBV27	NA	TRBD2	TGTGCCAGCAGTACAGCGGGGGCCTACAATGAGCAGTTCTTC	CASSTAGAYNEQFF
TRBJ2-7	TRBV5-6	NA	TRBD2	TGTGCCAGCAGCTCCCTAGCGGGCTACTACGAGCAGTACTTC	CASSSLAGYYEQYF
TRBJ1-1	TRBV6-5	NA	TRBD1	TGTGCCAGCAGTTACTCGGCACAGGGGATAGCTGAAGCTTTCTTT	CASSYSAQGIAEAFF
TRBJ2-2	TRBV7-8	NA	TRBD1	TGTGCCAGCAGCTTAGCGCTAACAGGGGGCCCCATCACCGGGGAGCTGTTTTTT	CASSLALTGGPITGELFF
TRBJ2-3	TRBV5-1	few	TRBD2	TGCGCCAGCAGCCCCAGCGGGGGGGGCTCACATACGCAGTATTTT	CASSPSGGGSHTQYF
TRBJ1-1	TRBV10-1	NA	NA	TGCGCCAGCAGGGTGACCCCGAGGGCTGAAGCTTTCTTT	CASRVTPRAEAFF